This TCR beta chain originates from a study of beta chain features in type 1 diabetes. Study details: Regarding age, gender and cell yields, patients proved similar to healthy donors.

Reverse transcription of all isolated RNA meant that expressed TCRB transcripts were sequenced. Sequencing used immunoSEQ multiplex PCR; TCRdb keeps in-frame clones, though not all of them. Of some 220,000 clones listed, roughly a tenth are singletons. CDR3 length: 14 amino acids. Per germline, CDR1 SGHRS and CDR2 YFSETQ. Turning to this clone: The junction departs from germline at one end; a sequencing error may be responsible. Other DNA sequences from this sample encode an identical CDR3 as well.

V gene TRBV5-1 combines with J gene TRBJ2-3; 8 nucleotides agree with TRBD1. The receptor's source is a man younger than 30 in good health. Material: central memory CD4+ T cells from blood. The CDR3 nucleotides are TGTGCCAGCAGCTTGGACAGGGCGCCAGATACGCAGTATTTT. This gives the protein CASSLDRAPDTQYF. Based on the CDR3 plus reference TRBV5-1 and TRBJ2-3, the full variable domain is KAGVTQTPRYLIKTRGQQVTLSCSPISGHRSVSWYQQTPGQGLQFLFEYFSETQRNKGNFPGRFSGRQFSNSRSEMNVSTLELGDSALYLCASSLDRAPDTQYFGPGTRLTVL.